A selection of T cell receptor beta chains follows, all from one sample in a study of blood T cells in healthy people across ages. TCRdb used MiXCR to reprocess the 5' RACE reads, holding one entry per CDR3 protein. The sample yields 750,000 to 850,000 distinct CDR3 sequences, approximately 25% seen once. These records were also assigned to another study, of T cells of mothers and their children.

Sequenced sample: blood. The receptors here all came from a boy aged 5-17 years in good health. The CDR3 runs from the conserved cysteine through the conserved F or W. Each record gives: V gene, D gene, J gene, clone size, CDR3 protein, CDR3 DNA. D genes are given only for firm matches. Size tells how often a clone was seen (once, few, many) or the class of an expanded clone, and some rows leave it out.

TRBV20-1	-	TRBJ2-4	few	CSARENGMAKNIQYF	TGCAGTGCTAGAGAAAATGGAATGGCCAAAAACATTCAGTACTTC
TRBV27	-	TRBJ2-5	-	CASSFGPGLTQYF	TGTGCCAGCAGTTTCGGTCCGGGGCTGACCCAGTACTTC
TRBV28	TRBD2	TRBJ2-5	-	CATGTSGDSWETQYF	TGTGCCACCGGGACTAGCGGGGACAGTTGGGAGACCCAGTACTTC
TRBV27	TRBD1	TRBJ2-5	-	CASSPQTTGGAETQYF	TGTGCCAGCAGTCCCCAGACGACAGGGGGCGCGGAGACCCAGTACTTC
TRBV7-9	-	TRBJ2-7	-	CASSLGGANSYYEQYF	TGTGCCAGCAGCTTAGGGGGTGCGAACAGTTACTACGAGCAGTACTTC
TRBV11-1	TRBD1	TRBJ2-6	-	CASSSEGGTGLKSGANVLTF	TGTGCCAGCAGTTCTGAGGGGGGGACAGGGTTGAAATCTGGAGCCAACGTCCTGACTTTC
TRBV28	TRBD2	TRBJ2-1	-	CASSLGLISYNEQFF	TGTGCCAGCAGCTTGGGACTAATCTCCTACAATGAGCAGTTCTTC
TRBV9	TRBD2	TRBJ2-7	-	CASSVVAGAYEQYF	TGTGCCAGCAGCGTAGTAGCGGGAGCCTACGAGCAGTACTTC
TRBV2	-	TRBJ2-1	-	CASSESRDSINEQFF	TGTGCCAGCAGTGAATCAAGGGATTCGATCAATGAGCAGTTCTTC
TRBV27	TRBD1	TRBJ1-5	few	CASSLWAGGQPQHF	TGTGCCAGCAGTTTATGGGCAGGGGGTCAGCCCCAGCATTTT
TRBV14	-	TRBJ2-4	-	CASSQGSHRQGGEVAKNIQYF	TGTGCCAGCAGCCAAGGATCCCACCGACAAGGGGGGGAGGTTGCCAAAAACATTCAGTACTTC
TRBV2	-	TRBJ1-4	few	CASSETPPQANEKLFF	TGTGCCAGCAGTGAAACACCCCCACAGGCTAATGAAAAACTGTTTTTT
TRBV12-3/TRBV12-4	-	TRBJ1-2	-	CASSPSGLGVYGYTF	TGTGCCAGCAGTCCCTCGGGATTGGGGGTTTATGGCTACACCTTC
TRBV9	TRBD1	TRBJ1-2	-	CASSASAGGLYGYTF	TGTGCCAGCAGCGCTTCCGCAGGGGGCCTCTATGGCTACACCTTC
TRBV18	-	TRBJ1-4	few	CASSRDNREKLFF	TGTGCCAGCTCACGGGACAATCGGGAGAAACTGTTTTTT
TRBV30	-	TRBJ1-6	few	CAWENSGNSPLHF	TGTGCCTGGGAGAATTCCGGGAATTCACCCCTCCACTTT
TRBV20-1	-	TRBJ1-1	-	CSARRDTEAFF	TGCAGTGCTAGGCGGGACACTGAAGCTTTCTTT
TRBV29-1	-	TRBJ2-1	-	CSVEEDGDNEQFF	TGCAGCGTTGAAGAAGATGGAGACAATGAGCAGTTCTTC
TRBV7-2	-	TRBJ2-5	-	CASRVTGGQETQYF	TGTGCCAGCAGAGTTACTGGCGGACAAGAGACCCAGTACTTC
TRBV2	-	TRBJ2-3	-	CAREADSTDTQYF	TGTGCCAGAGAGGCAGACAGCACAGATACGCAGTATTTT
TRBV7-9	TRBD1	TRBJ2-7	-	CASKDRENYEQYF	TGTGCCAGCAAGGACAGGGAAAACTACGAGCAGTACTTC
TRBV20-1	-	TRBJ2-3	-	CSARTGGDTQYF	TGCAGTGCTAGGACAGGCGGAGATACGCAGTATTTT
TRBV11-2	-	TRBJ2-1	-	CASSLVYWAVNNEQFF	TGTGCCAGCAGCTTAGTGTATTGGGCCGTTAACAATGAGCAGTTCTTC
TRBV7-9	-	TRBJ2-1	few	CASSWSRPDHNEQFF	TGTGCCAGCAGCTGGAGCCGTCCAGATCACAATGAGCAGTTCTTC